This T cell receptor beta chain was recovered during a study of T cell repertoires in cytomegalovirus infection. MiXCR, applied by TCRdb to the reads, yields one record per CDR3 protein. The sample carries 380,000 or so distinct CDR3 sequences, roughly a third recorded once. This clonotype was detected only a few times. Its antigen is currently unknown. V shed 3 bases, J shed 6 bases, and the junction held 5 bases outside the gene matches. Germline CDR1 reads MNHEY; CDR2 reads SMNVEV (reference sequence). The CDR3 totals 14 residues. The source is a human donor in good health (CMV status not recorded). Some clones in this sample may be carry-over from other donors' samples. The sample consisted of cultured PBMCs, taken from culture after CMV antigen stimulation. The V call is TRBV27, the J call TRBJ1-5; the match to TRBD1 covers 7 bases. CDR3 region: CASSLQGGGQPQHF. As DNA, the CDR3 is TGTGCCAGCAGTTTGCAGGGGGGCGGTCAGCCCCAGCATTTT.